Presented here are 32 T cell receptor beta chains from one specimen sequenced in a study of cytomegalovirus exposure and HLA in healthy donors (dated by TCRdb to 2015 to 2018). Receptor libraries were prepared by the immunoSEQ multiplex PCR assay. The multiplex PCR relied on a mix of 60 forward primers for TCR Vbeta segments and 13 reverse primers for TCR Jbeta segments. Drawn from immuneACCESS, this table holds only the in-frame rearrangements with V and J called that TCRdb kept. Clones are partly lost; checked studies trace under half to an unresolved V gene and leave the rest unexplained. The sample table lists under 200,000 clones, 76% of them with a count of one. 0.6% to 0.95% of the sample is held by the ten biggest clonotypes. The sequenced material came from PBMCs. These receptors were taken from a female donor in good health and CMV-seronegative.

The V gene is TRBV9, the J gene TRBJ2-1; 7 bases line up with TRBD2. The CDR3 extends over 14 amino acids. Germline V gene data show CDR1 as SGDLS and CDR2 as YYNGEE. The ends lost 4 bases at V and 8 bases at J; junction bases unmatched: 9. The chain's CDR3 is CASSFRWGGDEQFF. The CDR3 nucleotides read TGTGCCAGCAGCTTCCGATGGGGGGGGGATGAGCAGTTCTTC.

This sequence joins TRBV30 and TRBJ1-6, with D possibly TRBD1 on 5 matching bases. This CDR3 spans 13 amino acids. Trimming left V 8 bases short and J 5 bases short, with 13 bases between. Germline CDR1 and CDR2: GTSNPN and SVGIG (reference sequence). In DNA form, the CDR3 reads TGTGCCGCCTTGGGGGGGAATAATTCACCCCTCCACTTT. This sequence encodes CAALGGNNSPLHF.

V and J are TRBV28 and TRBJ2-7, with 12 bases matching TRBD1. Trimming took 3 bases from V and 2 from J; bases not matched to a gene: 5. Germline V CDR1 and CDR2: MDHEN, SYDVKM. The CDR3 runs 16 residues. The CDR3 DNA is TGTGCCAGCAGTTTCTCCGGGACAGGGGGCCCCTACGAGCAGTACTTC. Protein product: CASSFSGTGGPYEQYF.

The chain joins TRBV30 to TRBJ1-1, with D perhaps TRBD1 (6 bases). Trimming took off 3 bases at V and 0 bases at J, with 11 bases between the two ends. Germline V gene data show CDR1 as GTSNPN and CDR2 as SVGIG (reference sequence). There are 14 residues in the CDR3. CDR3 DNA sequence: TGTGCCTGGAGCCATCAGGGGTTGAACACTGAAGCTTTCTTT. It codes for CAWSHQGLNTEAFF.

The chain combines TRBV7-2 with TRBJ2-3, with D maybe TRBD1 (5 bases). The CDR3 sequence is 15 residues long. With 5 bases removed from V and 1 base from J, the gap between germline ends came to 13 bases. Germline CDR1 and CDR2: SGHTA and FQGNSA. The CDR3 nucleotides read TGTGCCAGCAGCCCCAGACAAGGGGGCACAGATACGCAGTATTTT. Translated: CASSPRQGGTDTQYF.

This clone occurred a few times. V is TRBV7-3 and J is TRBJ2-5; 11 nucleotides align to TRBD1. Trimming at V came to 5 bases and at J to 5 bases, leaving 10 bases not matched to a gene. The CDR3 covers 16 residues. Germline assignment: CDR1 SGHTA and CDR2 FQGTGA. The DNA for the CDR3 is TGTGCCAGCAGCCCACGGACAGGGGGCGGACCGGAGACCCAGTACTTC. It yields the protein CASSPRTGGGPETQYF. The variable domain in full, completed from reference TRBV7-3 and TRBJ2-5, reads GAGVSQTPSNKVTEKGKYVELRCDPISGHTALYWYRQSLGQGPEFLIYFQGTGAADDSGLPNDRFFAVRPEGSVSTLKIQRTERGDSAVYLCASSPRTGGGPETQYFGPGTRLLVL.

On this clone itself: A read error may produce the germline difference seen at one junction end. The chain recombines TRBV9 with TRBJ2-4; 12 positions agree with TRBD2. Germline assignment: CDR1 SGDLS and CDR2 YYNGEE. This CDR3 spans 19 amino acids. The CDR3 region has the DNA TGTGCCAGCAGCCCAGGGGAGCTAGCGGGAGGGGGGTCCAAAAACAGTCAGTACTTC. As protein: CASSPGELAGGGSKNSQYF.

Regarding this clone: The junction shows a germline mismatch at one end, possibly a read error. The chain joins TRBV5-4 to TRBJ2-6; possibly TRBD1 for D (5 bases). The CDR3 length is 17 residues. From germline, CDR1 is SGHNT and CDR2 YYREEE (reference sequence). Written as DNA, the CDR3 is TGTGCCAGCAGCCTGTTTTGGAGTACGACTGGGGCCAACGGCCTGACTTTC. Translation gives CASSLFWSTTGANGLTF.

The gene calls are TRBV30 and TRBJ2-2; maybe TRBD2 (7 bases). Deletions cut 7 bases from V and 8 bases from J, with 20 bases between. The CDR3 is 14 residues long. Germline CDR1 and CDR2: GTSNPN and SVGIG (reference sequence). This CDR3 reads CASRKGGAWGELFF. The DNA for the CDR3 is TGTGCCTCCCGGAAAGGGGGGGCCTGGGGGGAGCTGTTTTTT.

V usage is TRBV4-1 and J usage is TRBJ2-5, with 8 bases matching TRBD2. Germline V gene lookup returns CDR1 MGHRA and CDR2 YSYEKL. V shed 2 bases and J 5 bases; nucleotides not matched to a gene: 4. This CDR3 contains 14 residues. CDR3 nucleotide sequence: TGCGCCAGCAGCCAAAACGGGGGGGTGGAGACCCAGTACTTC. Translated, it gives CASSQNGGVETQYF.

The rearrangement joins TRBV6-4 to TRBJ2-2; 8 bases are shared with TRBD1. There are 13 residues in the CDR3. Germline V CDR1 and CDR2: MRHNA, SNTAGT. V trimming: 10 bases; J trimming: 4 bases; junction bases outside the gene matches: 5. The chain's CDR3 is CATGQGSTGELFF. CDR3 DNA sequence: TGTGCCACTGGACAGGGCTCCACCGGGGAGCTGTTTTTT.

This clone was observed a handful of times. V and J are TRBV4-2 and TRBJ1-3; D gene uncertain. The CDR3 is 15 amino acids. CDR1 and CDR2 from the germline V gene are LGHNA and YNFKEQ. V was trimmed by 0 bases and J by 0 bases, leaving 6 bases between them. CDR3: CASSQDWSSGNTIYF. The CDR3 nucleotides are TGTGCCAGCAGCCAAGACTGGAGCTCTGGAAACACCATATATTTT.

V gene TRBV5-6 combines with J gene TRBJ1-5; 8 bases are a match to TRBD1. CDR3 length equals 14 residues. Germline CDR1 SGHDT, CDR2 YYEEEE. V trimming: 4 bases; J trimming: 2 bases; junction bases outside the gene matches: 2. CDR3: CASSATGGNQPQHF. The CDR3 region has the DNA TGTGCCAGCAGCGCGACAGGGGGCAATCAGCCCCAGCATTTT.

The chain links TRBV27 to TRBJ1-1, with a weak D call TRBD1 (5 bases). This CDR3 contains 15 residues. The germline CDR1 and CDR2 sequences are MNHEY and SMNVEV (reference sequence). V lost 6 bases and J lost 5, with 19 bases in between. CDR3 DNA: TGTGCCAGCAGCAGGGCCCAAGGTGTGGGGACTGAAGCTTTCTTT. It yields the protein CASSRAQGVGTEAFF.

The V gene is TRBV19, the J gene TRBJ2-5, with 7 positions matching TRBD2. Germline V gives CDR1 LNHDA, CDR2 SQIVND (reference sequence). The ends lost 6 bases at V and 0 bases at J; junction bases unmatched: 1. This CDR3 contains 13 residues. The CDR3 DNA reads TGTGCCAGTAGAGCGGGGAACCAAGAGACCCAGTACTTC. This sequence encodes CASRAGNQETQYF.

This clone has just a few counts. The CDR3 DNA sequence: TGTGCCAGTCAAGGGGGCCGGGAGACCCAGTACTTC. It codes for CASQGGRETQYF. This chain connects TRBV6-1 to TRBJ2-5; 7 nucleotides line up with TRBD1. The junction had 6 bases not matched to a gene; V was cut back by 9 bases and J by 5 bases. This CDR3 has 12 amino acids. The germline V gene encodes CDR1 MNHNS and CDR2 SASEGT.

The chain has TRBV29-1 and TRBJ1-2; the match to TRBD1 covers 8 bases. J was trimmed by 8 bases and V by 4 bases; bases with no gene match: 12. This CDR3 comprises 14 residues. CDR1 is SQVTM, CDR2 ANQGSEA, per germline. In nucleotides, the CDR3 is TGCAGCGTTGCCGGACAGGGAAGTATCGGCGGCTACACCTTC. Amino acid sequence: CSVAGQGSIGGYTF.

This clone has just a few counts. Relative to the germline gene, one junction end is altered; a read error may explain this. This chain links TRBV2 with TRBJ2-4; perhaps TRBD2 as D (5 bases). CDR1 and CDR2 (germline): SNHLY, FYNNEI. The CDR3 totals 15 residues. DNA of the CDR3: TGTGCCAGCAGTGAAGGCCGTCTAGCCAAAAACAGTCAGTACTTC. It specifies CASSEGRLAKNSQYF. Variable domain in full (rest from reference TRBV2 and TRBJ2-4): EPEVTQTPSHQVTQMGQEVILRCVPISNHLYFYWYRQILGQKVEFLVSFYNNEISEKSEIFDDQFSVERPDGSNFTLKIRSTKLEDSAMYFCASSEGRLAKNSQYFGAGTRLSVL.

The chain is built from TRBV7-9 and TRBJ2-5, with 7 bases fitting TRBD2. The ends lost 10 bases at V and 6 bases at J; junction bases unmatched: 14. CDR3 length equals 14 residues. Germline V gene sequence: CDR1 SEHNR, CDR2 FQNEAQ (reference sequence). The CDR3 loop reads CAIAEAGRRKTQYF. The DNA for the CDR3 is TGTGCCATTGCGGAAGCGGGGAGGCGAAAGACCCAGTACTTC. Full variable domain (rest looked up from reference TRBV7-9 and TRBJ2-5): DTGVSQNPRHKITKRGQNVTFRCDPISEHNRLYWYRQTLGQGPEFLTYFQNEAQLEKSRLLSDRFSAERPKGSFSTLEIQRTEQGDSAMYLCAIAEAGRRKTQYFGPGTRLLVL.

V is TRBV19 and J is TRBJ1-2; D remains unclear. The CDR3 sequence is 18 residues long. The germline V gene encodes CDR1 LNHDA and CDR2 SQIVND (reference sequence). The V end lost 3 bases, the J end lost 2 bases, and 22 bases lay between the germline ends. CDR3 protein: CASSIGFRRGEPNYGYTF. The DNA of the CDR3 is TGTGCCAGTAGTATTGGCTTCCGTCGGGGAGAGCCCAACTATGGCTACACCTTC.

V is TRBV4-3 and J is TRBJ1-1, with a tentative D call TRBD1 (5 bases). Germline values: CDR1 LGHNA, CDR2 YSLEER. This CDR3 has 15 residues. Trimming removed 4 bases at V and 1 base at J, with 13 bases between. CDR3 residues: CASSLQGIPNTEAFF. The DNA for the CDR3 is TGCGCCAGCAGCCTTCAGGGAATACCGAACACTGAAGCTTTCTTT.

V is TRBV7-9 and J is TRBJ1-5; D possibly corresponds to TRBD1 (6 bases). With 5 bases removed from V and 2 bases from J, the gap between germline ends came to 19 bases. The CDR3 spans 17 residues. Germline V lookup: CDR1 SEHNR, CDR2 FQNEAQ (reference sequence). The CDR3 spells CASSRGGPQGGNQPQHF. The CDR3, as DNA: TGTGCCAGCAGCCGTGGGGGCCCCCAAGGTGGCAATCAGCCCCAGCATTTT.

The rearrangement joins TRBV1 to TRBJ2-7; TRBD2, the D gene given by the table, was not confirmed from the DNA. TRBV1 is assigned pseudogene status. The CDR3 runs to 14 residues. CDR3 coding DNA: TGCACCAGCAGCCAAGATTTCCCGGGAGGGGTACTGTACTTC. Translated: CTSSQDFPGGVLYF.

The J gene is TRBJ2-1, the V gene TRBV27, with D perhaps TRBD2 (6 bases). This CDR3 contains 14 residues. Germline-derived CDR1 and CDR2 are MNHEY and SMNVEV (reference sequence). V lost 8 bases and J 0 bases, leaving 11 bases between the germline ends. The CDR3 region is CASQRVGSYNEQFF. CDR3 coding DNA: TGTGCCAGCCAGCGGGTAGGCTCCTACAATGAGCAGTTCTTC.

A few counts support this clone. The chain joins TRBV4-3 to TRBJ1-4; D is possibly TRBD1 (5 bases). Trimming left V 0 bases short and J 8 bases short, with 16 bases between. This CDR3 has 16 residues. CDR1 and CDR2 from the germline V gene are LGHNA and YSLEER. This CDR3 reads CASSQDGETRGEKLFF. CDR3 sequence (DNA): TGCGCCAGCAGCCAAGATGGGGAGACTCGGGGGGAAAAACTGTTTTTT.

The chain has TRBV7-3 and TRBJ2-5, with 13 positions matching TRBD2. J lost 7 bases, V lost 4 bases, and 9 bases had no gene match. CDR3 length: 16 residues. Per the germline V gene, CDR1 is SGHTA and CDR2 is FQGTGA. CDR3 protein: CASSSGTSGAPGTQYF. The CDR3 region has the DNA TGTGCCAGCAGCTCAGGGACTAGCGGGGCACCCGGGACCCAGTACTTC.

The V gene is TRBV7-8, the J gene TRBJ2-2, with 12 bases identical to TRBD1. In germline, CDR1 is SGHVS, CDR2 FQNEAQ. The length of the CDR3 is 17 residues. Trimming removed 4 bases from V and 6 bases from J; junction bases left unmatched: 9. The CDR3 nucleotides are TGTGCCAGCAGCTACCGGGACAGGGGGCATGGAGCCGGGGAGCTGTTTTTT. Protein: CASSYRDRGHGAGELFF.

CDR3 residues: CASIPRGLSNGYTF. The CDR3 DNA follows: TGTGCCAGCATCCCCAGGGGGTTATCAAATGGCTACACCTTC. The V gene is TRBV21-1, the J gene TRBJ1-2; whether TRBD1, the table's D call, matches the DNA was not checked. TRBV21-1 is reported as a pseudogene. The CDR3 spans 14 residues.

The chain uses TRBV28 and TRBJ2-5; weak D call: TRBD2 (5 bases). Per germline, CDR1 MDHEN and CDR2 SYDVKM. The germline V and J ends were trimmed by 2 bases and 4 bases, with 5 bases remaining between them. The CDR3 is 12 amino acids. Here the CDR3 DNA reads TGTGCCAGCAGTTTAGGACTAGAGACCCAGTACTTC. It codes for CASSLGLETQYF. Supplemented by reference TRBV28 and TRBJ2-5, the full variable domain reads DVKVTQSSRYLVKRTGEKVFLECVQDMDHENMFWYRQDPGLGLRLIYFSYDVKMKEKGDIPEGYSVSREKKERFSLILESASTNQTSMYLCASSLGLETQYFGPGTRLLVL.

The chain employs TRBV29-1 and TRBJ1-1, with 7 bases that match TRBD1. The CDR3 spans 12 residues. With V trimmed by 4 bases and J by 3 bases, 2 bases remained unmatched. The germline V gene encodes CDR1 SQVTM and CDR2 ANQGSEA. CDR3 sequence reads: CSVGGQHTEAFF. In DNA form, the CDR3 reads TGCAGCGTTGGGGGACAGCACACTGAAGCTTTCTTT.

This clone was counted between two and nine times. The rearrangement joins TRBV27 to TRBJ2-7; TRBD1 aligns across 8 bases. The CDR3 totals 15 residues. Germline assignment: CDR1 MNHEY and CDR2 SMNVEV (reference sequence). The V and J ends lost 2 bases and 5 bases, in that order; junction bases with no gene match: 8. CDR3 in DNA: TGTGCCAGCAGTTTAGGTTGGACAGGGACCCACGAGCAGTACTTC. Protein: CASSLGWTGTHEQYF.

The V gene is TRBV7-2, the J gene TRBJ2-7, with D perhaps matching TRBD2 (5 bases). The CDR3 is 14 residues long. Trimming removed 4 bases from V and 4 bases from J, with 14 bases in between. From germline, CDR1 is SGHTA and CDR2 FQGNSA. The CDR3 here is CASSSQRERYEQYF. The CDR3 nucleotides are TGTGCCAGCAGCTCCCAAAGGGAGCGTTACGAGCAGTACTTC.